The following is a T cell receptor beta chain sequence with its context. The data derive from a study of cytomegalovirus exposure and HLA in healthy donors. The CDR3 has 16 residues. In germline, CDR1 is SGHTA, CDR2 FQGNSA. After removal of 0 bases from V and 6 bases from J, the junction contained 7 bases not matched to a gene. Use of 60 Vbeta and 13 Jbeta primers characterized the PCR. Clones were sequenced by immunoSEQ multiplex PCR, and TCRdb holds only the in-frame ones, with some missing. The sample has 75,000 to 95,000 clones; about 77% are singletons. The specimen was PBMCs. The TCR sequence derives from a male donor in good health and CMV-seropositive. The chain couples TRBV7-2 to TRBJ2-4; 8 nucleotides match TRBD2. The CDR3 is CASSLAPFGGVNIQYF. CDR3 DNA sequence: TGTGCCAGCAGCTTAGCCCCTTTCGGGGGGGTAAACATTCAGTACTTC.